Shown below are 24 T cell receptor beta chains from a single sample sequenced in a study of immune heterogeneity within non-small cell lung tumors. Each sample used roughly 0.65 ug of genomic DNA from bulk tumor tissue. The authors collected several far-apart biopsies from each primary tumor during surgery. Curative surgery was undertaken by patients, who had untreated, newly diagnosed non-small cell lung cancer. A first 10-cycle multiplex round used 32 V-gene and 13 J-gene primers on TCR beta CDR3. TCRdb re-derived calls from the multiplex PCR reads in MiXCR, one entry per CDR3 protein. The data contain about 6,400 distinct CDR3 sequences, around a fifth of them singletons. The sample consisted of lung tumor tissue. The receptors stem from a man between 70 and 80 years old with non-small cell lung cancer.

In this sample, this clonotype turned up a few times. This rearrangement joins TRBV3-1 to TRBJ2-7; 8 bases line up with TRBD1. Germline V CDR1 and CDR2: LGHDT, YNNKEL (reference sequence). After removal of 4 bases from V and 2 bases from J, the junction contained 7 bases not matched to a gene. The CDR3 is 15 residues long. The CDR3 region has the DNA TGTGCCAGCAGCCGCTCGCAGGGGGCCCCCTACGAGCAGTACTTC. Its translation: CASSRSQGAPYEQYF.

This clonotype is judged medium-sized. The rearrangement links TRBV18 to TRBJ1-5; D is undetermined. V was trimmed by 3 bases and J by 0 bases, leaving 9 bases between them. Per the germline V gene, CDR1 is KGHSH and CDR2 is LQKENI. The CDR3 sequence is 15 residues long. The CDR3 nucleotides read TGTGCCAGCTCACCTCGGGCTTATAGCAATCAGCCCCAGCATTTT. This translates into CASSPRAYSNQPQHF.

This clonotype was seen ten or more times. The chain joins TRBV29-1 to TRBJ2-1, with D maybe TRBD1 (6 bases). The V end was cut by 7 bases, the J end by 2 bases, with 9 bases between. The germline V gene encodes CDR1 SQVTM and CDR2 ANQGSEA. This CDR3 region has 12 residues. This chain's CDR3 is CSGQVTYNEQFF. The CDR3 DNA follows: TGCAGCGGACAGGTTACCTACAATGAGCAGTTCTTC.

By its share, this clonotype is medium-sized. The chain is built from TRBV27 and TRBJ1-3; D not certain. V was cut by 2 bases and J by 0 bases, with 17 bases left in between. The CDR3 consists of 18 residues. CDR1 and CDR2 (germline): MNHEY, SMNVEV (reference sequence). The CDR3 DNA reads TGTGCCAGCAGTTTAACTTGGGCCCACATTCACTCTGGAAACACCATATATTTT. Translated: CASSLTWAHIHSGNTIYF.

CDR3 nucleotides: TGTGCCAGCAGCCCGTCCGGGAGCTCCTACAATGAGCAGTTCTTC. It is translated as CASSPSGSSYNEQFF. The chain is built from TRBV3-1 and TRBJ2-1, with D tentatively TRBD2 (6 bases). V gave up 4 bases and J gave up 0 bases, with 10 bases separating them. The CDR3 runs 15 residues. The germline gives CDR1 LGHDT, CDR2 YNNKEL (reference sequence).

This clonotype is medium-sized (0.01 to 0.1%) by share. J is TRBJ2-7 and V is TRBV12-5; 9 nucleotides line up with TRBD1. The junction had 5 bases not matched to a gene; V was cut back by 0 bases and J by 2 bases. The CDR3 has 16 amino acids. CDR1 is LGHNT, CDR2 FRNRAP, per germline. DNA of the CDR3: TGTGCTAGTGGTTTGGTACTTGGGACAGGGCCCTACGAGCAGTACTTC. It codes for CASGLVLGTGPYEQYF.

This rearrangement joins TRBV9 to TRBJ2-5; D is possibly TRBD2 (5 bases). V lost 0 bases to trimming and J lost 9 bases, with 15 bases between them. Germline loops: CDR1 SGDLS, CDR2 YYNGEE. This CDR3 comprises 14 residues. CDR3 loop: CASSVVAQNGAQYF. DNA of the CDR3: TGTGCCAGCAGCGTAGTAGCCCAAAACGGGGCCCAGTACTTC.

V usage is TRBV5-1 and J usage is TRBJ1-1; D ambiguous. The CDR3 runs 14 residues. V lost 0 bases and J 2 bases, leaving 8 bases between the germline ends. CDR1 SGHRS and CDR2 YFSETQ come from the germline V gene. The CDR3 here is CASSLAQTNTEAFF. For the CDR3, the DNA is TGCGCCAGCAGCTTGGCACAGACCAACACTGAAGCTTTCTTT.

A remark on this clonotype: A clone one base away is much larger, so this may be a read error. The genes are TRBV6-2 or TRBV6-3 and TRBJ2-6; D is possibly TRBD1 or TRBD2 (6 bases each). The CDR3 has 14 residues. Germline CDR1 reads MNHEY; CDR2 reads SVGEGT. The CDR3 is CASTRGVGANVLNF. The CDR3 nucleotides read TGTGCCAGCACTAGGGGGGTGGGGGCCAACGTCCTGAATTTC.

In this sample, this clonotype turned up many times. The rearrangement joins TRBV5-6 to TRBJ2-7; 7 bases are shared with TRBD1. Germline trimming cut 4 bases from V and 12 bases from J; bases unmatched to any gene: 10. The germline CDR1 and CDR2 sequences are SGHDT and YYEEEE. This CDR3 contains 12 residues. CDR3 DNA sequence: TGTGCCAGCAGCCTGGGACAGCGCGCACCGTACTTC. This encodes CASSLGQRAPYF.

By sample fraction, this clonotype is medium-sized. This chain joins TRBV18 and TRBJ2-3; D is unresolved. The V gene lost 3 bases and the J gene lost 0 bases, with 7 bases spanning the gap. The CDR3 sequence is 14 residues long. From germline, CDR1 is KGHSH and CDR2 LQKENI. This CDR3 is CASSPRGSTDTQYF. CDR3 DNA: TGTGCCAGCTCACCCCGTGGAAGCACAGATACGCAGTATTTT.

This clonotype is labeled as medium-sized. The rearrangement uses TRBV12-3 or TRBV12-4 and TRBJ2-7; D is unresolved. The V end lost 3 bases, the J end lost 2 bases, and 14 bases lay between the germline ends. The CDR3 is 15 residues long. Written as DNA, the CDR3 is TGTGCCAGCAGTTTTGGAACAGCCATGACCTACGAGCAGTACTTC. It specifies CASSFGTAMTYEQYF.

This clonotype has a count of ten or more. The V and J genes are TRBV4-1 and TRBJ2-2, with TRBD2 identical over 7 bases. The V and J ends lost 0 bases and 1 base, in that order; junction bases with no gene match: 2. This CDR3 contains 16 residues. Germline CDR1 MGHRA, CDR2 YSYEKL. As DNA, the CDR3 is TGCGCCAGCAGCCAAGAACGGGGGGTGAACACCGGGGAGCTGTTTTTT. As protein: CASSQERGVNTGELFF.

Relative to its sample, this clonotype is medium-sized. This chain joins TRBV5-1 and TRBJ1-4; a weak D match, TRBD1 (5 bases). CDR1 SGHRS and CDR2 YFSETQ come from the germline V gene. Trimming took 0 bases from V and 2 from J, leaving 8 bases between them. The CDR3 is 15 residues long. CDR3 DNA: TGCGCCAGCAGCTTGGAGGGGTCCACTAATGAAAAACTGTTTTTT. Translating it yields CASSLEGSTNEKLFF.

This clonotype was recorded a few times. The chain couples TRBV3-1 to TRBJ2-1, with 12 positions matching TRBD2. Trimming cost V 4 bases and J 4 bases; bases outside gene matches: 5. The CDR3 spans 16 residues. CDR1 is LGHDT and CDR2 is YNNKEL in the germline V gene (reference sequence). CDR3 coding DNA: TGTGCCAGCAGCCTCGATGGACTAGCGGGGTACAATGAGCAGTTCTTC. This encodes CASSLDGLAGYNEQFF.

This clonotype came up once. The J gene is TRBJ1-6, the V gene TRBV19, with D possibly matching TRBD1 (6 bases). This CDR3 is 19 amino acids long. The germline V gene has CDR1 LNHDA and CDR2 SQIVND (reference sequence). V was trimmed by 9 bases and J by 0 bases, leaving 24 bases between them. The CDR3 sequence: CARGGRAALKISYNSPLHF. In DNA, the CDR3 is TGTGCCAGGGGGGGGCGGGCAGCCTTAAAGATCTCCTATAATTCACCCCTCCACTTT.

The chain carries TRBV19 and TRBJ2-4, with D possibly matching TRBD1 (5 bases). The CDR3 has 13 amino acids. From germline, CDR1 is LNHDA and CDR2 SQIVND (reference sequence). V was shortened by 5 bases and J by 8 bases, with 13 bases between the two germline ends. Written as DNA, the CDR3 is TGTGCCAGTAGTCTATACAGGTTAGACATTCAGTACTTC. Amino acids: CASSLYRLDIQYF.

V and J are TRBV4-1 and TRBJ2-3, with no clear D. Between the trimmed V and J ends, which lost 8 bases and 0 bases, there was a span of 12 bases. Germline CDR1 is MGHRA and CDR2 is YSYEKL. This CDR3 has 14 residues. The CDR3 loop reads CASSRWKSTDTQYF. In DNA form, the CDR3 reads TGCGCCAGCTCCCGGTGGAAAAGCACAGATACGCAGTATTTT.

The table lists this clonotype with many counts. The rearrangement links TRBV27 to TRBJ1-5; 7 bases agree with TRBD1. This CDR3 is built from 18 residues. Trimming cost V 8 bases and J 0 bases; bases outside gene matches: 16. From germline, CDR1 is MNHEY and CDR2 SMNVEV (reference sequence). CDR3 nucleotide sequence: TGTGCCAGCGGTAAAGGGGGCCAGGGGAGCTATAGCAATCAGCCCCAGCATTTT. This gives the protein CASGKGGQGSYSNQPQHF.

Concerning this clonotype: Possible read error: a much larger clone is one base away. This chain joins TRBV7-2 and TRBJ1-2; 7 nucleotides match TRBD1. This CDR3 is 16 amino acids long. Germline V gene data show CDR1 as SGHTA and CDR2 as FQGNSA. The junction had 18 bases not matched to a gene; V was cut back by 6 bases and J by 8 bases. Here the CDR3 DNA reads TGTGCCAGCAGAGAGGACAGGTCTAGGGTGCTTAGAGGCTACACCTTC. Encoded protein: CASREDRSRVLRGYTF.

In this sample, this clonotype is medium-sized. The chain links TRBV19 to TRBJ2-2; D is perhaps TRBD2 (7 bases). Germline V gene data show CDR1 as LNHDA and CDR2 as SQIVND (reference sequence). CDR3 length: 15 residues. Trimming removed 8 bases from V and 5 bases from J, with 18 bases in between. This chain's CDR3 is CASGPGGSRTGELFF. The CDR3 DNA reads TGTGCCAGTGGCCCGGGGGGCAGTAGGACCGGGGAGCTGTTTTTT.

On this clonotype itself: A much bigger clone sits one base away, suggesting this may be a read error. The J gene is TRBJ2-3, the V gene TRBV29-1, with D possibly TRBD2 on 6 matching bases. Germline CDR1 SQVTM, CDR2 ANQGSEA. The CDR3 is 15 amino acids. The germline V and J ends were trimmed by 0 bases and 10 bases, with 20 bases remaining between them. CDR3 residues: CSVEELARGRQAQYF. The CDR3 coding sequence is TGCAGCGTTGAAGAGTTAGCTAGAGGGAGGCAAGCGCAGTATTTT.

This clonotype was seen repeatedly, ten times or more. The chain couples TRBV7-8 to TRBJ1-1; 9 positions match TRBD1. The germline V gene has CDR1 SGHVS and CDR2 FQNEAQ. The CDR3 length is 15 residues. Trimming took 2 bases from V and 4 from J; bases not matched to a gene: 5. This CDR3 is CASSLRTGDFTEAFF. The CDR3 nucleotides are TGTGCCAGCAGCTTACGGACAGGGGATTTCACTGAAGCTTTCTTT.

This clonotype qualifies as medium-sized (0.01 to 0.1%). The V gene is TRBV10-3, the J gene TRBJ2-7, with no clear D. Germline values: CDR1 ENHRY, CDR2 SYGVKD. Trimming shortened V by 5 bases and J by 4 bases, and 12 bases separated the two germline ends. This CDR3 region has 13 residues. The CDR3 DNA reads TGTGCCATCAGTCCCCGCCAAGAATACGAGCAGTACTTC. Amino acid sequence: CAISPRQEYEQYF.